Listed below are T cell receptor beta chains from one sample, sequenced in a study of blood T cell repertoires in COVID-19. The table came from immunoSEQ multiplex PCR; TCRdb's copy has only in-frame clones and leaves some out. The sample shows some 230,000 clones, around four fifths of them seen only once. Sequences were obtained from PBMCs or T cells enriched from blood (not recorded which). The receptor set was obtained from a middle-aged man who had recovered from COVID-19. Both conserved end residues are part of each CDR3. The order of the fields is D gene, V gene, J gene, clone size, CDR3 protein, CDR3 DNA. D genes are given only for firm matches. Part of the rows lack a size; the others show once, few, many or a class for expanded clones.

TRBD2	TRBV25-1	TRBJ2-2	NA	CASSELGGWDTGELFF	TGTGCCAGCAGTGAATTGGGAGGGTGGGACACCGGGGAGCTGTTTTTT
TRBD2	TRBV9	TRBJ2-1	NA	CASSARLARTDEQFF	TGTGCCAGCAGCGCTCGACTAGCGCGAACGGATGAGCAGTTCTTC
TRBD1	TRBV4-1	TRBJ1-5	once	CASGGQGGQPQHF	TGCGCCAGTGGCGGACAGGGAGGTCAGCCCCAGCATTTT
NA	TRBV2	TRBJ1-1	few	CASSFQGFEAFF	TGTGCCAGCAGTTTCCAGGGGTTTGAAGCTTTCTTT
TRBD1	TRBV7-8	TRBJ1-1	NA	CASSPRQGLGTEAFF	TGTGCCAGCAGCCCCAGACAGGGCTTGGGCACTGAAGCTTTCTTT
TRBD1	TRBV9	TRBJ1-1	once	CASSGGDRNTEAFF	TGTGCCAGCAGCGGAGGGGACAGGAACACTGAAGCTTTCTTT
NA	TRBV7-8	TRBJ1-1	NA	CASSPSTGGWTEAFF	TGTGCCAGCAGCCCAAGCACGGGGGGGTGGACTGAAGCTTTCTTT
TRBD1	TRBV12-3/TRBV12-4	TRBJ1-1	NA	CASSLWDRRAFF	TGTGCCAGCAGTTTATGGGACAGACGAGCTTTCTTT
TRBD1	TRBV30	TRBJ1-1	NA	CAWSALGQGGAEAFF	TGTGCCTGGAGTGCCTTAGGGCAGGGGGGCGCAGAAGCTTTCTTT
NA	TRBV27	TRBJ1-2	NA	CASSLSKGGASGYTF	TGTGCCAGCAGTTTATCGAAGGGCGGGGCGAGTGGCTACACCTTC
NA	TRBV20-1	TRBJ1-2	once	CSASTGTYHQTF	TGCAGTGCTAGTACCGGGACATACCATCAGACCTTC
TRBD2	TRBV4-2	TRBJ2-7	NA	CASSRAGTSISYEQYF	TGTGCCAGCAGCCGCGCCGGGACTAGTATTTCCTACGAGCAGTACTTC
TRBD2	TRBV12-5	TRBJ2-7	NA	CAGAGGEQYF	TGTGCTGGGGCCGGGGGGGAGCAGTACTTC
NA	TRBV6-1	TRBJ2-7	NA	CASSESGRTYEQYF	TGTGCCAGCAGTGAAAGCGGACGGACCTACGAGCAGTACTTC
NA	TRBV5-8	TRBJ1-1	NA	CASSLPGRGNTEAFF	TGTGCCAGCAGCTTACCAGGGAGGGGGAACACTGAAGCTTTCTTT
NA	TRBV9	TRBJ1-1	NA	CASSVAPGNTEAFF	TGTGCCAGCAGCGTAGCGCCAGGGAACACTGAAGCTTTCTTT
NA	TRBV15	TRBJ2-7	NA	CATGLPGGGDEQYF	TGTGCCACCGGACTGCCGGGGGGCGGGGATGAGCAGTACTTC
TRBD1	TRBV6-5	TRBJ1-1	NA	CASRWTGNTEAFF	TGTGCCAGCAGGTGGACAGGGAACACTGAAGCTTTCTTT
TRBD1	TRBV6-2/TRBV6-3	TRBJ2-7	once	CASSYQDRGFEQYF	TGTGCCAGCAGTTACCAGGACAGGGGTTTCGAGCAGTACTTC
NA	TRBV6-4	TRBJ1-2	NA	CASSDHLRATGYTF	TGTGCCAGCAGTGACCACCTCAGGGCGACTGGCTACACCTTC
NA	TRBV5-5	TRBJ1-4	NA	CASIGGRGGEKLFF	TGTGCCAGCATCGGCGGGAGGGGCGGCGAAAAACTGTTTTTT
TRBD1	TRBV11-1	TRBJ1-2	NA	CASSPGTGVNYGYTF	TGTGCCAGCAGCCCTGGGACAGGAGTAAACTATGGCTACACCTTC
NA	TRBV11-2	TRBJ1-1	few	CASSLDRNTEAFF	TGTGCCAGCAGCTTAGACAGGAACACTGAAGCTTTCTTT
NA	TRBV28	TRBJ1-5	once	CASSPPGGVQPQHF	TGTGCCAGCAGCCCCCCGGGGGGAGTTCAGCCCCAGCATTTT
NA	TRBV3-1/TRBV3-2	TRBJ1-2	NA	CASSPSGQGYGYTF	TGTGCCAGCAGCCCATCGGGGCAGGGGTATGGCTACACCTTC
NA	TRBV3-1/TRBV3-2	TRBJ1-6	once	CASSPGGSPLHF	TGTGCCAGCAGCCCTGGCGGTTCACCCCTCCACTTT
TRBD1	TRBV18	TRBJ1-1	NA	CASSRGQGESNTEAFF	TGTGCCAGCTCCCGAGGACAGGGAGAATCGAACACTGAAGCTTTCTTT
TRBD1	TRBV7-8	TRBJ2-2	NA	CASSADRAGELFF	TGTGCCAGCAGCGCGGACAGGGCCGGGGAGCTGTTTTTT
NA	TRBV29-1	TRBJ1-5	NA	CSVRAGRGPQHF	TGCAGCGTAAGAGCGGGGAGGGGGCCCCAGCATTTT
NA	TRBV7-2	TRBJ2-7	NA	CASSPRHAYEQYF	TGTGCCAGCAGCCCCCGACATGCCTACGAGCAGTACTTC
TRBD1	TRBV7-2	TRBJ1-2	NA	CASSHRDSSFYGYTF	TGTGCCAGCAGCCACCGGGACAGTAGCTTCTATGGCTACACCTTC
TRBD2	TRBV3-1/TRBV3-2	TRBJ2-5	NA	CASSIRGLAGEETQYF	TGTGCCAGCAGTATTAGAGGACTAGCGGGAGAAGAGACCCAGTACTTC
NA	TRBV7-9	TRBJ2-2	NA	CASPRGGVTGELFF	TGTGCCAGCCCCAGAGGAGGGGTCACCGGGGAGCTGTTTTTT
TRBD2	TRBV5-1	TRBJ2-3	once	CASSLRGLAGGPGTQYF	TGCGCCAGCAGCTTAAGGGGACTAGCGGGAGGGCCGGGTACGCAGTATTTT
TRBD1	TRBV11-3	TRBJ2-5	NA	CASSIDRGETQYF	TGTGCCAGCAGCATCGACAGGGGGGAGACCCAGTACTTC
NA	TRBV4-1	TRBJ2-1	few	CASSQFALSQGSNEQFF	TGCGCCAGCAGCCAATTTGCCCTTTCCCAGGGGTCCAATGAGCAGTTCTTC
NA	TRBV5-6	TRBJ1-2	NA	CASSLRFYGYTF	TGTGCCAGCAGCCTCCGGTTCTATGGCTACACCTTC
TRBD1	TRBV6-5	TRBJ2-7	few	CASKWDRATYEQYF	TGTGCCAGCAAGTGGGACAGGGCCACTTACGAGCAGTACTTC
TRBD1	TRBV6-5	TRBJ1-2	NA	CASYSTGGDSGGYTF	TGTGCCAGCTACTCCACAGGGGGCGATTCTGGTGGCTACACCTTC
TRBD1	TRBV29-1	TRBJ1-4	NA	CSVDQGADEKLFF	TGCAGCGTTGATCAGGGGGCAGATGAAAAACTGTTTTTT
TRBD2	TRBV6-2/TRBV6-3	TRBJ2-1	once	CASSGRLAGDYNEQFF	TGTGCCAGCAGTGGGCGACTAGCGGGGGACTACAATGAGCAGTTCTTC
NA	TRBV5-1	TRBJ1-1	NA	CASSWYDGSEAFF	TGCGCCAGCAGCTGGTACGACGGGTCCGAAGCTTTCTTT
TRBD1	TRBV7-9	TRBJ1-4	NA	CASSPRGGTGKSEKLFF	TGTGCCAGCAGCCCTCGCGGAGGGACAGGGAAGAGTGAAAAACTGTTTTTT
TRBD1	TRBV18	TRBJ1-4	NA	CASSPTGADEKLFF	TGTGCCAGCTCACCAACAGGGGCTGATGAAAAACTGTTTTTT
TRBD1	TRBV2	TRBJ1-6	NA	CASSFRDRGNSPLHF	TGTGCCAGCAGTTTCCGGGACAGGGGTAATTCACCCCTCCACTTT
NA	TRBV5-1	TRBJ1-1	once	CASSDQEGTEAFF	TGCGCCAGCAGCGACCAGGAGGGCACTGAAGCTTTCTTT